This passage covers 25 T cell receptor beta chains from one sample sequenced in a study of blood T cell repertoires in COVID-19. Only in-frame clones appear in the TCRdb table, and some are missing; sequencing was by immunoSEQ multiplex PCR. Of 130,000 to 150,000 clones listed, around 87% are singletons. Sample: PBMCs or T cells enriched from blood (not recorded which). Every receptor here comes from a woman between 25 and 40 years old with acute COVID-19.

V usage is TRBV7-2 and J usage is TRBJ2-1; D is ambiguous. This CDR3 has 13 amino acids. Germline assignment: CDR1 SGHTA and CDR2 FQGNSA. V was shortened by 2 bases and J by 5 bases, with 7 bases between the two germline ends. CDR3 bases: TGTGCCAGCAGCTTATTGCCAGACAATGAGCAGTTCTTC. Translating it yields CASSLLPDNEQFF. The full variable domain, rest sourced from reference TRBV7-2 and TRBJ2-1, is GAGVSQSPSNKVTEKGKDVELRCDPISGHTALYWYRQSLGQGLEFLIYFQGNSAPDKSGLPSDRFSAERTGGSVSTLTIQRTQQEDSAVYLCASSLLPDNEQFFGPGTRLTVL.

This clone has only one observation. The CDR3 protein is CASSLAVGVPGEKLFF. CDR3 DNA: TGTGCCAGCAGCTTAGCCGTCGGGGTTCCTGGTGAAAAACTGTTTTTT. The rearrangement links TRBV7-8 to TRBJ1-4, with D unresolved. CDR1 is SGHVS, CDR2 FQNEAQ, per germline. V gave up 0 bases and J gave up 7 bases, with 15 bases separating them. The CDR3 runs to 16 residues.

The rearrangement uses TRBV18 and TRBJ2-7, with TRBD1 identical over 9 bases. Per the germline V gene, CDR1 is KGHSH and CDR2 is LQKENI. J gave up 2 bases and V 2 bases, and 4 bases lay outside the gene matches. The CDR3 has 15 amino acids. CDR3 in DNA: TGTGCCAGCTCACCAAGCGGGACAGGGACCTACGAGCAGTACTTC. Translated: CASSPSGTGTYEQYF.

The chain links TRBV7-9 to TRBJ2-7, with D maybe TRBD1 (6 bases). The CDR3 runs 17 residues. Germline assignment: CDR1 SEHNR and CDR2 FQNEAQ (reference sequence). The germline V and J ends were trimmed by 5 bases and 2 bases, with 22 bases remaining between them. Written as DNA, the CDR3 is TGTGCCAGCAGCCCCAGAGTATTCACACAGGGCACCTACGAGCAGTACTTC. Translation gives CASSPRVFTQGTYEQYF.

This chain joins TRBV29-1 and TRBJ1-5; D possibly corresponds to TRBD1 (5 bases). Trimming stripped 6 bases from V and 0 bases from J, with 12 bases between. The CDR3 covers 14 residues. Germline CDR1 and CDR2: SQVTM and ANQGSEA. The CDR3 DNA reads as TGCAGCGTGGCTCCCGGGGGTAGCAATCAGCCCCAGCATTTT. Encoded protein: CSVAPGGSNQPQHF.

V gene TRBV21-1 combines with J gene TRBJ2-1; the D call in the table, TRBD1, was not verified against the DNA. TRBV21-1 constitutes a pseudogene. The CDR3 extends over 17 amino acids. The CDR3 region has the DNA TGTGCCAGCAGCCCCACCCCGCCAGGGGTCCTAGGCAATGAGCAGTTCTTC. Protein product: CASSPTPPGVLGNEQFF.

The rearrangement uses TRBV6-2 or TRBV6-3 and TRBJ2-1; possibly TRBD1 for D (5 bases). Trimming cost V 4 bases and J 12 bases, with 16 bases left between them. This CDR3 contains 13 residues. CDR1 and CDR2 (germline): MNHEY, SVGEGT. The CDR3 loop is CASSLQASNRQFF. The CDR3 DNA follows: TGTGCCAGCAGTTTACAGGCCTCCAATCGGCAGTTCTTC.

In nucleotides, the CDR3 is TGTGCCAGCAGCTTGTGGCCGAACACTGAAGCTTTCTTT. Translating gives CASSLWPNTEAFF. This sequence joins TRBV5-4 and TRBJ1-1; no reliable D call. Germline V gene data show CDR1 as SGHNT and CDR2 as YYREEE (reference sequence). The CDR3 loop spans 13 amino acids. Trimming removed 1 base at V and 1 base at J, with 5 bases between.

The V gene is TRBV6-2 or TRBV6-3, the J gene TRBJ1-1; D gene unclear. Germline V lookup: CDR1 MNHEY, CDR2 SVGEGT. The CDR3 covers 14 residues. The germline V and J ends were trimmed by 2 bases and 6 bases, with 13 bases remaining between them. The CDR3 loop reads CASSYGGSPAEAFF. The DNA for the CDR3 is TGTGCCAGCAGTTACGGTGGGAGTCCGGCTGAAGCTTTCTTT.

This clone was seen a few times. The rearrangement joins TRBV3-1 (or the pseudogene TRBV3-2) to TRBJ1-2, with 7 positions matching TRBD1. This CDR3 is 16 amino acids long. CDR1 and CDR2 (germline): LGHDT, YNNKEL (reference sequence). V shed 2 bases, J shed 0 bases, and the junction held 6 bases outside the gene matches. The CDR3: CASSQKTGTANYGYTF. Written as DNA, the CDR3 is TGTGCCAGCAGCCAAAAGACAGGGACAGCTAACTATGGCTACACCTTC.

V is TRBV19 and J is TRBJ2-7, with TRBD1 as a possible D gene (6 bases). V was cut by 4 bases and J by 1 base, with 8 bases left in between. Looked up from germline, CDR1 is LNHDA and CDR2 is SQIVND (reference sequence). The CDR3 has 13 residues. The CDR3 region has the DNA TGTGCCAGTAGTACAGGACAGTCCTACGAGCAGTACTTC. It specifies CASSTGQSYEQYF.

This clone appeared once. This chain links TRBV13 with TRBJ1-2, with a tentative D call TRBD1 (6 bases). The CDR3 is 13 amino acids. In germline, CDR1 is PRHDT, CDR2 FYEKMQ (reference sequence). V was shortened by 6 bases and J by 0 bases, with 8 bases between the two germline ends. The CDR3 DNA reads as TGTGCCAGCAGATCAGGGGCTAACTATGGCTACACCTTC. This sequence encodes CASRSGANYGYTF. The whole variable domain, remainder taken from reference TRBV13 and TRBJ1-2, is AAGVIQSPRHLIKEKRETATLKCYPIPRHDTVYWYQQGPGQDPQFLISFYEKMQSDKGSIPDRFSAQQFSDYHSELNMSSLELGDSALYFCASRSGANYGYTFGSGTRLTVV.

This chain links TRBV5-4 with TRBJ1-1; 8 nucleotides align to TRBD1. This CDR3 spans 15 amino acids. Germline loops: CDR1 SGHNT, CDR2 YYREEE (reference sequence). The ends lost 2 bases at V and 1 base at J; junction bases unmatched: 4. The CDR3 DNA sequence: TGTGCCAGCAGCTTAGCAGGGGGCGAGAACACTGAAGCTTTCTTT. This encodes CASSLAGGENTEAFF.

The chain combines TRBV7-6 with TRBJ2-1; TRBD2 aligns across 7 bases. The CDR3 has 14 amino acids. The ends lost 5 bases at V and 4 bases at J; junction bases unmatched: 5. Germline V gene lookup returns CDR1 SGHVS and CDR2 FNYEAQ. In DNA, the CDR3 is TGTGCCAGCAGCCCAGCTAGCGGTTACAATGAGCAGTTCTTC. Protein sequence: CASSPASGYNEQFF.

This clone showed up just once. The chain has TRBV24-1 and TRBJ2-3; 9 bases map to TRBD2. The CDR3 is 15 residues long. V lost 1 base and J lost 8; bases outside the gene matches: 6. Germline values: CDR1 KGHDR, CDR2 SFDVKD. CDR3 amino acids: CATSDFSREGPTQYF. As DNA, the CDR3 is TGTGCCACCAGTGATTTCTCGCGGGAGGGTCCTACGCAGTATTTT.

The chain recombines TRBV24-1 with TRBJ2-1, with 12 positions matching TRBD2. The CDR3 consists of 19 residues. Germline values: CDR1 KGHDR, CDR2 SFDVKD. The trim removed 0 bases at V and 3 bases at J, leaving 8 bases unmatched. Here the CDR3 reads CATSDLRLAGGKGYNEQFF. The CDR3, as DNA: TGTGCCACCAGTGATTTGAGGCTAGCGGGAGGGAAAGGCTACAATGAGCAGTTCTTC.

This chain connects TRBV19 to TRBJ1-5; a weak D match, TRBD1 (5 bases). This CDR3 has 15 residues. Germline V CDR1 and CDR2: LNHDA, SQIVND (reference sequence). V lost 6 bases to trimming and J lost 1 base, with 13 bases between them. The CDR3 DNA reads TGTGCCAGTAGAATTTCGGACACAAGCAATCAGCCCCAGCATTTT. Its translation is CASRISDTSNQPQHF.

The V gene is TRBV10-3, the J gene TRBJ2-1, with 9 nucleotides matching TRBD1. After removal of 5 bases from V and 1 base from J, the junction contained 3 bases not matched to a gene. Germline CDR1 reads ENHRY; CDR2 reads SYGVKD. The CDR3 loop spans 15 amino acids. CDR3 sequence reads: CAISSDRGSYNEQFF. The CDR3 bases are TGTGCCATCAGTTCCGACAGGGGGTCCTACAATGAGCAGTTCTTC.

The rearrangement uses TRBV10-3 and TRBJ2-3, with 7 positions matching TRBD2. The ends lost 8 bases at V and 4 bases at J; junction bases unmatched: 9. The germline gives CDR1 ENHRY, CDR2 SYGVKD. CDR3 size: 14 residues. The CDR3 DNA follows: TGTGCCATCGCGGCGGGAGAAGGCGCAGATACGCAGTATTTT. It specifies CAIAAGEGADTQYF.

The genes are TRBV28 and TRBJ1-4; D remains ambiguous. V was shortened by 2 bases and J by 0 bases, with 13 bases between the two germline ends. Germline loops: CDR1 MDHEN, CDR2 SYDVKM. The CDR3 is 17 amino acids. CDR3 bases: TGTGCCAGCAGTTTAGAACTAGCGGAGGCAACTAATGAAAAACTGTTTTTT. As protein: CASSLELAEATNEKLFF. The whole variable domain, filled in from reference TRBV28 and TRBJ1-4, reads DVKVTQSSRYLVKRTGEKVFLECVQDMDHENMFWYRQDPGLGLRLIYFSYDVKMKEKGDIPEGYSVSREKKERFSLILESASTNQTSMYLCASSLELAEATNEKLFFGSGTQLSVL.

The chain combines TRBV5-1 with TRBJ2-2, with TRBD2 matching over 12 bases. Germline lookup yields CDR1 SGHRS and CDR2 YFSETQ. With V trimmed by 3 bases and J by 5 bases, 5 bases remained unmatched. The CDR3 extends over 16 amino acids. CDR3 nucleotide sequence: TGCGCCAGCAGCTCATCCGGGACTAGCGGGACCGGGGAGCTGTTTTTT. Translating it yields CASSSSGTSGTGELFF.

The chain has TRBV3-1 (or the pseudogene TRBV3-2) and TRBJ2-3, with TRBD2 identical over 7 bases. Germline V gives CDR1 LGHDT, CDR2 YNNKEL (reference sequence). CDR3 size: 16 residues. With 4 bases clipped from V and 2 bases from J, the junction kept 9 bases outside the gene matches. CDR3 in DNA: TGTGCCAGCAGCCCCCCGAGCCTAGCGGCCACAGATACGCAGTATTTT. It yields the protein CASSPPSLAATDTQYF.

This rearrangement joins TRBV27 to TRBJ2-1; weak D call: TRBD1 (7 bases). The CDR3 runs to 17 residues. Germline CDR1 is MNHEY and CDR2 is SMNVEV (reference sequence). V lost 3 bases and J lost 9, with 24 bases in between. The CDR3 spells CASSFRSMEGAISEQFF. The CDR3 DNA reads TGTGCCAGCAGTTTCCGTAGTATGGAGGGGGCAATCAGTGAGCAGTTCTTC.

The chain joins TRBV5-5 to TRBJ2-5, with D perhaps matching TRBD2 (6 bases). CDR3 size: 16 residues. From germline, CDR1 is SGHKS and CDR2 YYEKEE (reference sequence). Trimming pared 0 bases from V and 5 bases from J, leaving 17 bases between. The CDR3 DNA reads as TGTGCCAGCAGCTTGGCCGGAGGGGTCCGGGGGGAGACCCAGTACTTC. Protein product: CASSLAGGVRGETQYF.

The V call is TRBV3-1 (or the pseudogene TRBV3-2), the J call TRBJ1-2, with D tentatively TRBD1 (5 bases). V lost 0 bases to trimming and J lost 4 bases, with 6 bases between them. Per the germline V gene, CDR1 is LGHDT and CDR2 is YNNKEL (reference sequence). This CDR3 comprises 13 residues. CDR3 bases: TGTGCCAGCAGCCAAGATCAGGGCTATGGCTACACCTTC. This sequence encodes CASSQDQGYGYTF.